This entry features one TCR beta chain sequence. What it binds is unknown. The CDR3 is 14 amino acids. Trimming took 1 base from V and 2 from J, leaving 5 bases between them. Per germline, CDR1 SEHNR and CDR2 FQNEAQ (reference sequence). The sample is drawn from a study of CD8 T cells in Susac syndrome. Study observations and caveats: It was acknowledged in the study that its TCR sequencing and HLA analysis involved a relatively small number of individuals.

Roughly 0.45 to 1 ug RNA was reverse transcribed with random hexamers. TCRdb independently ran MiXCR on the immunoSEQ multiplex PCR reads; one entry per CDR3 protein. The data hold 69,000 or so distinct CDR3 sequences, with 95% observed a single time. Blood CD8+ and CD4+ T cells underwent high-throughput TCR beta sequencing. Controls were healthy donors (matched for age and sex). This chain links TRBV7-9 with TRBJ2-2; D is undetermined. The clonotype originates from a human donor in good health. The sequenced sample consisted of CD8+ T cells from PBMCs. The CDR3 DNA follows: TGTGCCAGCAGCTTAGACAGCAACACCGGGGAGCTGTTTTTT. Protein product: CASSLDSNTGELFF.